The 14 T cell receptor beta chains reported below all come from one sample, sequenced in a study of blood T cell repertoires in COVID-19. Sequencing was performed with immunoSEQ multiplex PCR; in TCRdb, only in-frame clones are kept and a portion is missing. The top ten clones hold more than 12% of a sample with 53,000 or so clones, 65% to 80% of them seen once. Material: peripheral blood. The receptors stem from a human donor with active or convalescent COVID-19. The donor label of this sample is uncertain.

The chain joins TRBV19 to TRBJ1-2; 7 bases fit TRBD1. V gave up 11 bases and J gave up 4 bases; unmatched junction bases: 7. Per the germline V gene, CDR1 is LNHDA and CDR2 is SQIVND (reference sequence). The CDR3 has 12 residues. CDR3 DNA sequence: TGTGCCGATAGTCGGGACAGCTATGGCTACACCTTC. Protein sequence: CADSRDSYGYTF.

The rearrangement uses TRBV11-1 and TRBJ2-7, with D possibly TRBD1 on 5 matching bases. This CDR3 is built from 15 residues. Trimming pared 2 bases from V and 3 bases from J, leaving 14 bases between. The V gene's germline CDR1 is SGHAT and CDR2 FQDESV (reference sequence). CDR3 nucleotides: TGTGCCAGCAGCTTATCCAATTCAGGGAACTACGAGCAGTACTTC. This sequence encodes CASSLSNSGNYEQYF.

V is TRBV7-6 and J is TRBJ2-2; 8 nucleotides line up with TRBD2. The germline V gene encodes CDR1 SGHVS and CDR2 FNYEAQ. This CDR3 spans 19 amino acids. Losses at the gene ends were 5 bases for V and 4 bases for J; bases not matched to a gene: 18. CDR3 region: CASSRLLGTGGRPTGELFF. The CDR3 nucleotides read TGTGCCAGCAGCCGTCTTTTAGGAACTGGCGGGAGGCCCACCGGGGAGCTGTTTTTT.

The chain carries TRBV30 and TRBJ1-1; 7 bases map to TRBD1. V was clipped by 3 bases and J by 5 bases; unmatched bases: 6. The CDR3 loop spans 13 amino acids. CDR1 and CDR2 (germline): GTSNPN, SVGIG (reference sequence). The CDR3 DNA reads TGTGCCTGGAGGAGGACAGGTGAGACTGAAGCTTTCTTT. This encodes CAWRRTGETEAFF.

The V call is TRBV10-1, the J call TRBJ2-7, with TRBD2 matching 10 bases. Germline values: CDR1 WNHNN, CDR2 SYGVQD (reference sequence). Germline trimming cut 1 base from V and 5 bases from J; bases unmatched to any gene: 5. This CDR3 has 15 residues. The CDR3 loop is CASSEWLAGVDEQYF. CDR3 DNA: TGCGCCAGCAGTGAGTGGCTAGCGGGAGTCGACGAGCAGTACTTC.

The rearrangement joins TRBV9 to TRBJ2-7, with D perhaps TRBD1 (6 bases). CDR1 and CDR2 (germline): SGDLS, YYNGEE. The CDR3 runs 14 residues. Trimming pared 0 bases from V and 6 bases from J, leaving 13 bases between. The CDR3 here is CASSVEGDVREQYF. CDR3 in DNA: TGTGCCAGCAGCGTAGAGGGGGATGTACGCGAGCAGTACTTC.

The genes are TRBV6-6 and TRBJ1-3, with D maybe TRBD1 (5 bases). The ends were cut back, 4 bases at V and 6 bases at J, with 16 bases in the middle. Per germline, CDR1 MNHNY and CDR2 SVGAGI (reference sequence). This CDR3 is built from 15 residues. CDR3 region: CASSSYQGLENTIYF. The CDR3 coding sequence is TGTGCCAGCAGTTCCTATCAGGGACTGGAAAACACCATATATTTT.

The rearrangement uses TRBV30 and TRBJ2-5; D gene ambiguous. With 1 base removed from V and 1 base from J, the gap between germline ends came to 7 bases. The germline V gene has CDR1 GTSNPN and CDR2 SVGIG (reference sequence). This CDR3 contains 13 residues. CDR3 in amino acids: CAWSGQPQETQYF. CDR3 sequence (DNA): TGTGCCTGGAGTGGGCAACCCCAAGAGACCCAGTACTTC. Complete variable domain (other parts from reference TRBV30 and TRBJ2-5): SQTIHQWPATLVQPVGSPLSLECTVEGTSNPNLYWYRQAAGRGLQLLFYSVGIGQISSEVPQNLSASRPQDRQFILSSKKLLLSDSGFYLCAWSGQPQETQYFGPGTRLLVL.

CDR3 residues: CASSNQWEGSPQHF. CDR3 coding DNA: TGTGCCAGTAGTAACCAATGGGAGGGGAGTCCCCAGCATTTT. This chain uses TRBV19 with TRBJ1-5; a possible D gene is TRBD1 (5 bases). The CDR3 extends over 14 amino acids. The ends were cut back, 4 bases at V and 10 bases at J, with 17 bases in the middle. Germline CDR1 and CDR2: LNHDA and SQIVND (reference sequence).

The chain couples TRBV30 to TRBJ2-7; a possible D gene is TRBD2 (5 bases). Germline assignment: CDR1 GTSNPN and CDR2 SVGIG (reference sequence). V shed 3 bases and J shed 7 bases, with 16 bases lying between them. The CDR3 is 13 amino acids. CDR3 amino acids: CAWSVEGQREQYF. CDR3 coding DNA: TGTGCCTGGAGCGTAGAGGGCCAGAGAGAGCAGTACTTC.

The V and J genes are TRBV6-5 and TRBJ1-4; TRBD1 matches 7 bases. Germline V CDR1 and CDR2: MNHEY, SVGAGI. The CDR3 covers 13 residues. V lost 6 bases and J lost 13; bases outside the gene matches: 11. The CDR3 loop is CASSSPTGETLFF. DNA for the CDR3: TGTGCCAGCAGCTCACCTACAGGGGAGACACTGTTTTTT.

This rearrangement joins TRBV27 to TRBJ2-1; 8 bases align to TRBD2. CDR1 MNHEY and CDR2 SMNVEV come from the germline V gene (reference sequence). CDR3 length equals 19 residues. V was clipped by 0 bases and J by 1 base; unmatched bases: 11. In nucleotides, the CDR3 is TGTGCCAGCAGTTTATCCGGGGATAGCGGGATGGGTTCCTACAATGAGCAGTTCTTC. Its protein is CASSLSGDSGMGSYNEQFF.

The CDR3 nucleotides read TGTGCCACCAGCAGGGGGGTAACAGGGGGCACTGAAGCTTTCTTT. This sequence encodes CATSRGVTGGTEAFF. This sequence joins TRBV15 and TRBJ1-1, with 8 bases matching TRBD1. CDR1 is LNHNV and CDR2 is YYDKDF in the germline V gene (reference sequence). Trimming removed 3 bases from V and 4 bases from J; junction bases left unmatched: 7. The CDR3 sequence is 15 residues long.

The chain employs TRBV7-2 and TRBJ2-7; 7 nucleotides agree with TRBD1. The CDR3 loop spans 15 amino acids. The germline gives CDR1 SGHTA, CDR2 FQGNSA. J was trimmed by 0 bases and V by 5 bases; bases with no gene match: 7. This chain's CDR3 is CASSPQQGSSYEQYF. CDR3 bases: TGTGCCAGCAGCCCACAACAGGGGAGCTCCTACGAGCAGTACTTC. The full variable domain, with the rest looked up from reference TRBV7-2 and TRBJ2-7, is GAGVSQSPSNKVTEKGKDVELRCDPISGHTALYWYRQSLGQGLEFLIYFQGNSAPDKSGLPSDRFSAERTGGSVSTLTIQRTQQEDSAVYLCASSPQQGSSYEQYFGPGTRLTVT.